One and the same sample provided the 8 T cell receptor beta chains below, sequenced in a study of graft-versus-host responses after intestinal transplantation. Clones were sequenced by immunoSEQ multiplex PCR, and TCRdb holds only the in-frame ones, with some missing. This sample yields around 30,000 clones, of which nearly 90% are seen a single time; 11% belongs to the top ten. The sequencing here drew on PBMCs, taken roughly 68 weeks after intestinal transplantation. Receptor source: a human patient who received an intestinal transplant, so some T cells may come from the graft donor.

The rearrangement joins TRBV5-5 to TRBJ1-2, with D maybe TRBD1 (6 bases). Between the trimmed V and J ends, which lost 4 bases and 5 bases, there was a span of 18 bases. Germline-derived CDR1 and CDR2 are SGHKS and YYEKEE (reference sequence). The length of the CDR3 is 15 residues. The CDR3 DNA sequence: TGTGCCAGCAGCGCCGGACAGTTGGTCGTTTATGGCTACACCTTC. It translates to CASSAGQLVVYGYTF.

V is TRBV29-1 and J is TRBJ2-6; no reliable D call. The V gene lost 4 bases and the J gene lost 5 bases, with 24 bases spanning the gap. The CDR3 has 18 amino acids. Germline V gene data show CDR1 as SQVTM and CDR2 as ANQGSEA. The CDR3, as DNA: TGCAGCGTTGGAGTTGTACTAAGCATACAAAGTCGGGCCAACGTCCTGACTTTC. It translates to CSVGVVLSIQSRANVLTF.

CDR3 in DNA: TGTGCCAGCAGTGTGGCAGGGGAAACCTACGAGCAGTACTTC. Amino acid sequence: CASSVAGETYEQYF. The chain has TRBV2 and TRBJ2-7; D may be TRBD1 (6 bases). Trimming shortened V by 4 bases and J by 2 bases, and 12 bases separated the two germline ends. This CDR3 comprises 14 residues. Looked up from germline, CDR1 is SNHLY and CDR2 is FYNNEI.

The chain carries TRBV7-9 and TRBJ1-1; D not resolved. Trimming pared 3 bases from V and 5 bases from J, leaving 10 bases between. Germline V lookup: CDR1 SEHNR, CDR2 FQNEAQ (reference sequence). The CDR3 is 13 residues long. The CDR3 spells CASSLWGGTEAFF. The DNA for the CDR3 is TGTGCCAGCAGCTTGTGGGGTGGGACTGAAGCTTTCTTT.

This clone showed up just a few times. The chain carries TRBV7-2 and TRBJ1-6; unclear D gene. There are 15 residues in the CDR3. Trimming took 5 bases from V and 5 from J, leaving 13 bases between them. Germline loops: CDR1 SGHTA, CDR2 FQGNSA. CDR3: CASSPSRGNNSPLHF. CDR3 DNA sequence: TGTGCCAGCAGCCCGAGCCGGGGTAATAATTCACCCCTCCACTTT.

The V gene is TRBV5-1, the J gene TRBJ2-7; D perhaps matches TRBD1 (5 bases). V gave up 1 base and J gave up 2 bases, with 13 bases separating them. The CDR3 extends over 15 amino acids. Germline V gene sequence: CDR1 SGHRS, CDR2 YFSETQ. CDR3 in amino acids: CASSLRPDTTYEQYF. DNA of the CDR3: TGCGCCAGCAGCTTGAGGCCGGACACCACCTACGAGCAGTACTTC. Based on the CDR3 plus reference TRBV5-1 and TRBJ2-7, the full variable domain is KAGVTQTPRYLIKTRGQQVTLSCSPISGHRSVSWYQQTPGQGLQFLFEYFSETQRNKGNFPGRFSGRQFSNSRSEMNVSTLELGDSALYLCASSLRPDTTYEQYFGPGTRLTVT.

This sequence joins TRBV5-6 and TRBJ1-5; no clear D. Per the germline V gene, CDR1 is SGHDT and CDR2 is YYEEEE. The CDR3 extends over 13 amino acids. Trimming shortened V by 0 bases and J by 3 bases, and 4 bases separated the two germline ends. The CDR3 spells CASSLELNQPQHF. The CDR3 bases are TGTGCCAGCAGCTTGGAACTCAATCAGCCCCAGCATTTT.

The CDR3 loop is CASSALGQGNTEAFF. The CDR3, as DNA: TGTGCCAGCAGCGCCTTGGGTCAGGGGAACACTGAAGCTTTCTTT. The chain is built from TRBV9 and TRBJ1-1, with a tentative D call TRBD1 (5 bases). Trimming shortened V by 3 bases and J by 1 base, and 13 bases separated the two germline ends. CDR1 SGDLS and CDR2 YYNGEE come from the germline V gene. The CDR3 is 15 residues long.